The T cell receptor (beta chain) under discussion was sequenced for a study of response to subunit inactivated influenza vaccine. The study's findings and limits: After each seasonal influenza vaccination, few new T cells are recruited, the authors suggested.

This clonotype was seen repeatedly, ten times or more. What it recognizes is unknown. TCRdb reprocessed the RT-PCR reads with MiXCR, giving one entry per CDR3 protein. In the table there are about 500,000 distinct CDR3 sequences, 16% of which are singletons. This CDR3 region has 14 residues. The V end was cut by 4 bases, the J end by 4 bases, with 11 bases between. The germline CDR1 and CDR2 sequences are MNHEY and SVGEGT. The receptor was derived from a man aged 45-69 years who received an inactivated influenza vaccine. V gene TRBV6-2 or TRBV6-3 combines with J gene TRBJ2-1; D is perhaps TRBD1 or TRBD2 (5 bases each). Specimen: CD4+ T cells sorted from PBMCs, collected around 25 months after vaccination. The CDR3 sequence is CASSFRGTYNEQFF. CDR3 in DNA: TGTGCCAGCAGTTTCCGGGGCACTTACAATGAGCAGTTCTTC.